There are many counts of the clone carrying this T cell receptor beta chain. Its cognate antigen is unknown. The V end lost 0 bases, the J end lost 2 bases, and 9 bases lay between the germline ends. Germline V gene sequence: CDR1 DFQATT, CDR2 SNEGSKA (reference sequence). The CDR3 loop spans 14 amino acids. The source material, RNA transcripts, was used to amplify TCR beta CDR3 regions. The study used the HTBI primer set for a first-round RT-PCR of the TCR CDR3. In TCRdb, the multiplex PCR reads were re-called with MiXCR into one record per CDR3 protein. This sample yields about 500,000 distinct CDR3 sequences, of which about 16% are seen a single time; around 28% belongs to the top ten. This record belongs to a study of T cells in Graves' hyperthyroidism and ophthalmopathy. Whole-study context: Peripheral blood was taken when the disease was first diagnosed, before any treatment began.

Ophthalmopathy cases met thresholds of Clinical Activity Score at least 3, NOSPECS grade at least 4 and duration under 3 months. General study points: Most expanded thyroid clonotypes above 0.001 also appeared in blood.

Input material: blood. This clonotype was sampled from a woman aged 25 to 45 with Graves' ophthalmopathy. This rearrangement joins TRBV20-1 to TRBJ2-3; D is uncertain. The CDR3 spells CSARDISITDTQYF. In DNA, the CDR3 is TGCAGTGCTAGAGATATATCCATCACAGATACGCAGTATTTT.